Following are 24 T cell receptor beta chains from one sample sequenced in a study of neoadjuvant anti-PD-1 for oral cavity cancer. Time point given: after neoadjuvant nivolumab, at surgical resection. Assay: immunoSEQ multiplex PCR; the TCRdb copy retains only in-frame clones and omits some. This sample has under 10,000 clones, with 70% to 80% found just once. The source was PBMCs, collected after nivolumab (anti-PD-1) treatment. These receptors were collected from a person aged 35-79 years with oral cavity squamous cell carcinoma.

V and J are TRBV7-6 and TRBJ1-3, with no clear D. The V end was cut by 3 bases, the J end by 0 bases, with 9 bases between. This CDR3 is 15 amino acids long. The V gene's germline CDR1 is SGHVS and CDR2 FNYEAQ. CDR3 sequence (DNA): TGTGCCAGCAGCTTGCGAGAGAGCTCTGGAAACACCATATATTTT. Translating gives CASSLRESSGNTIYF.

Sample share makes this clone medium-sized (0.01 to 0.1%). This chain joins TRBV4-1 and TRBJ2-1; 14 bases fit TRBD2. The CDR3 contains 17 residues. Per germline, CDR1 MGHRA and CDR2 YSYEKL. Trimming cost V 1 base and J 9 bases; bases outside gene matches: 8. The CDR3 bases are TGCGCCAGCAGCCAAGGACTAGCGGGAGGGCCTGAGGGTGAGCAGTTCTTC. Protein: CASSQGLAGGPEGEQFF.

This sequence joins TRBV2 and TRBJ1-5; 7 nucleotides match TRBD1. The CDR3 spans 15 residues. Germline loops: CDR1 SNHLY, CDR2 FYNNEI. V shed 6 bases, J shed 1 base, and the junction held 6 bases outside the gene matches. Here the CDR3 reads CASRVRGGSNQPQHF. The CDR3 DNA is TGTGCCAGCAGAGTCAGGGGGGGAAGCAATCAGCCCCAGCATTTT.

This chain joins TRBV28 and TRBJ2-1; 8 bases are shared with TRBD2. CDR1 and CDR2 (germline): MDHEN, SYDVKM. The CDR3 length is 16 residues. Losses at the gene ends were 7 bases for V and 9 bases for J; bases not matched to a gene: 17. In nucleotides, the CDR3 is TGTGCCAGCAACTTACCGGCCCCGGGAGGGAGGAGTGAGCAGTTCTTC. It is translated as CASNLPAPGGRSEQFF.

The J gene is TRBJ1-5, the V gene TRBV4-1; weak D call: TRBD1 (5 bases). Germline CDR1 reads MGHRA; CDR2 reads YSYEKL. This CDR3 spans 19 amino acids. With 4 bases removed from V and 1 base from J, the gap between germline ends came to 23 bases. For the CDR3, the DNA is TGCGCCAGCAGCCCCGATAATATGAGGGGTTCTAAGAGCAATCAGCCCCAGCATTTT. Translating gives CASSPDNMRGSKSNQPQHF.

The V gene is TRBV11-2, the J gene TRBJ2-7; tentatively, D is TRBD1 (5 bases). The CDR3 extends over 15 amino acids. Germline V gives CDR1 SGHAT, CDR2 FQNNGV. V lost 2 bases, J lost 0 bases, and 11 bases lay in between. This CDR3 is CASSLFAGLSYEQYF. The CDR3 DNA reads TGTGCCAGCAGCTTATTCGCAGGGCTCTCCTACGAGCAGTACTTC.

V gene TRBV14 combines with J gene TRBJ2-2; TRBD1 matches 7 bases. Trimming took 2 bases from V and 2 from J; bases not matched to a gene: 11. This CDR3 has 18 amino acids. CDR1 SGHDN and CDR2 FVKESK come from the germline V gene. The CDR3 bases are TGTGCCAGCAGCCAATGGGCCAGAAGGGGGCCTAACACCGGGGAGCTGTTTTTT. Amino acids: CASSQWARRGPNTGELFF.

The CDR3 bases are TGTGCCAGCAGCCTATCGCGGGAGGGCACAGATACGCAGTATTTT. This codes for CASSLSREGTDTQYF. The rearrangement links TRBV4-2 to TRBJ2-3; 8 bases are a match to TRBD2. The V gene end was trimmed by 4 bases and the J gene end by 1 base; junction bases not matched to a gene: 4. Germline lookup yields CDR1 LGHNA and CDR2 YNFKEQ. There are 15 residues in the CDR3.

V gene TRBV7-3 combines with J gene TRBJ1-1; 8 nucleotides line up with TRBD1. V was clipped by 0 bases and J by 6 bases; unmatched bases: 6. The CDR3 length is 15 residues. Germline V lookup: CDR1 SGHTA, CDR2 FQGTGA. The CDR3 DNA reads as TGTGCCAGCAGCTTAACCTCAGGGGGCGAGCCTGAAGCTTTCTTT. Translation: CASSLTSGGEPEAFF. The entire variable domain, with the rest obtained from reference TRBV7-3 and TRBJ1-1, is as follows: GAGVSQTPSNKVTEKGKYVELRCDPISGHTALYWYRQSLGQGPEFLIYFQGTGAADDSGLPNDRFFAVRPEGSVSTLKIQRTERGDSAVYLCASSLTSGGEPEAFFGQGTRLTVV.

The V gene is TRBV12-5, the J gene TRBJ2-5; tentatively, D is TRBD1 or TRBD2 (6 bases each). The CDR3 has 14 amino acids. Germline V gene sequence: CDR1 LGHNT, CDR2 FRNRAP. V was shortened by 9 bases and J by 1 base, with 15 bases between the two germline ends. CDR3 sequence (DNA): TGTGCTAGCGGGGGCAGCGGGTCCCAAGAGACCCAGTACTTC. This sequence encodes CASGGSGSQETQYF. Using reference TRBV12-5 and TRBJ2-5 for the parts outside the CDR3, the full variable domain is DARVTQTPRHKVTEMGQEVTMRCQPILGHNTVFWYRQTMMQGLELLAYFRNRAPLDDSGMPKDRFSAEMPDATLATLKIQPSEPRDSAVYFCASGGSGSQETQYFGPGTRLLVL.

This clone was counted between two and nine times. This chain connects TRBV4-1 to TRBJ1-2, with D hard to call. Germline assignment: CDR1 MGHRA and CDR2 YSYEKL. Trimming took 0 bases from V and 4 from J, leaving 21 bases between them. CDR3 length: 18 amino acids. CDR3 residues: CASSQDVSRNLGAYGYTF. CDR3 DNA sequence: TGCGCCAGCAGCCAAGATGTTTCGAGGAACCTTGGCGCCTATGGCTACACCTTC.

V gene TRBV7-8 combines with J gene TRBJ1-1; D not resolved. V was shortened by 1 base and J by 8 bases, with 8 bases between the two germline ends. The CDR3 loop spans 12 amino acids. CDR1 is SGHVS and CDR2 is FQNEAQ in the germline V gene. CDR3 sequence reads: CASSLGFREAFF. The CDR3 coding sequence is TGTGCCAGCAGCTTAGGCTTCCGAGAAGCTTTCTTT.

The CDR3 bases are TGCGCCAGCAGCTTGGGGGACACAACTAACTATGGCTACACCTTC. The encoded protein is CASSLGDTTNYGYTF. The chain has TRBV5-1 and TRBJ1-2; possibly TRBD1 for D (6 bases). Trimming shortened V by 0 bases and J by 0 bases, and 9 bases separated the two germline ends. CDR1 and CDR2 from the germline V gene are SGHRS and YFSETQ. This CDR3 has 15 amino acids.

This clone is a singleton in its sample. The chain has TRBV18 and TRBJ2-3, with TRBD1 identical over 12 bases. There are 15 residues in the CDR3. The J segment lost 3 bases and the V segment lost 4 bases, leaving 2 bases of the junction unmatched. Germline assignment: CDR1 KGHSH and CDR2 LQKENI. The DNA of the CDR3 is TGTGCCAGCTCACGGGACAGGGGGCAAACAGATACGCAGTATTTT. Translating it yields CASSRDRGQTDTQYF.

This chain uses TRBV2 with TRBJ2-1; no definite D call. This CDR3 spans 12 amino acids. V was trimmed by 1 base and J by 14 bases, leaving 12 bases between them. Germline CDR1 and CDR2: SNHLY and FYNNEI. The CDR3 bases are TGTGCCAGCAGTGAAGGCTTTGCCCCTGAGTTCTTC. Protein sequence: CASSEGFAPEFF.

The sample holds a few counts of this clone. The V gene is TRBV7-3, the J gene TRBJ1-1; a possible D gene is TRBD1 (6 bases). CDR1 is SGHTA, CDR2 FQGTGA, per germline. The CDR3 runs to 13 residues. V dropped 5 bases and J dropped 3 bases, with 10 bases sitting between them. CDR3 region: CASSPGTYTEAFF. In nucleotides, the CDR3 is TGTGCCAGCAGCCCCGGGACATACACTGAAGCTTTCTTT.

This chain uses TRBV27 with TRBJ2-1, with D hard to call. V lost 5 bases and J 3 bases, leaving 14 bases between the germline ends. Germline values: CDR1 MNHEY, CDR2 SMNVEV (reference sequence). This CDR3 comprises 15 residues. The CDR3 DNA reads as TGTGCCAGCAGTAGGTCACAGACTCTCTACAATGAGCAGTTCTTC. It encodes CASSRSQTLYNEQFF.

The V gene is TRBV11-2, the J gene TRBJ2-1, with unresolved D. The CDR3 covers 12 residues. Trimming took off 2 bases at V and 9 bases at J, with 8 bases between the two ends. Germline CDR1 and CDR2: SGHAT and FQNNGV. As DNA, the CDR3 is TGTGCCAGCAGCTTACGAGTATTTGAGCAGTTCTTC. Encoded protein: CASSLRVFEQFF.

The V and J genes are TRBV7-2 and TRBJ2-5; D is unresolved. The germline CDR1 and CDR2 sequences are SGHTA and FQGNSA. The length of the CDR3 is 13 residues. V lost 4 bases and J 6 bases, leaving 12 bases between the germline ends. The CDR3 bases are TGTGCCAGCAGCTCGCACCCGGACCAGACCCAGTACTTC. This sequence encodes CASSSHPDQTQYF.

The genes are TRBV11-2 and TRBJ1-4; 7 nucleotides agree with TRBD1. The CDR3 sequence is 14 residues long. V dropped 5 bases and J dropped 8; count of bases not matched to a gene: 8. CDR1 SGHAT and CDR2 FQNNGV come from the germline V gene. CDR3 residues: CASSLSRGQEKLFF. CDR3 nucleotide sequence: TGTGCCAGCAGCCTCTCCCGGGGACAGGAAAAACTGTTTTTT.

The V and J genes are TRBV5-5 and TRBJ2-1; 8 nucleotides agree with TRBD1. The CDR3 is made up of 15 amino acids. In germline, CDR1 is SGHKS, CDR2 YYEKEE (reference sequence). With V trimmed by 3 bases and J by 4 bases, 6 bases remained unmatched. CDR3: CASSSSDRAYNEQFF. CDR3 DNA sequence: TGTGCCAGCAGCTCGTCGGACAGGGCGTACAATGAGCAGTTCTTC.

V usage is TRBV27 and J usage is TRBJ1-4; unclear D gene. The length of the CDR3 is 11 residues. Germline-derived CDR1 and CDR2 are MNHEY and SMNVEV (reference sequence). The V gene lost 5 bases and the J gene lost 5 bases, with 3 bases spanning the gap. The CDR3 region has the DNA TGTGCCAGCAGTCAAAATGAAAAACTGTTTTTT. This sequence encodes CASSQNEKLFF.

This clone was seen only a few times. The V gene is TRBV6-6, the J gene TRBJ1-6; D gene ambiguous. V was pared by 2 bases and J by 7 bases, with 15 bases between. The CDR3 spans 16 residues. Germline V gives CDR1 MNHNY, CDR2 SVGAGI (reference sequence). The chain's CDR3 is CASSYAPVSGNSPLHF. The CDR3 coding sequence is TGTGCCAGCAGTTACGCACCAGTCAGCGGGAATTCACCCCTCCACTTT.

The chain combines TRBV6-1 with TRBJ2-1; 7 positions agree with TRBD2. V shed 0 bases and J 4 bases; nucleotides not matched to a gene: 6. The CDR3 spans 16 residues. Germline loops: CDR1 MNHNS, CDR2 SASEGT. The CDR3 DNA reads TGTGCCAGCAGTGAAGCCGGGAATAGCGGGTACAATGAGCAGTTCTTC. It yields the protein CASSEAGNSGYNEQFF.